These 17 T cell receptor beta chains share one sample of origin, sequenced in a study of OX40 agonist ivuxolimab in advanced cancers. Repertoires were generated with immunoSEQ multiplex PCR, while TCRdb's copy carries only in-frame clones and drops some. Here the sample spans over 90,000 clones, around 85% being singletons. The sample was CD4+ or CD8+ T cells sorted from blood, taken in a trial of the OX40 agonist ivuxolimab. These receptors were taken from an adult with an advanced solid tumor such as melanoma, head and neck, liver or kidney cancer.

V usage is TRBV14 and J usage is TRBJ1-2, with a possible D match to TRBD1 (5 bases). The CDR3 spans 13 residues. CDR1 is SGHDN, CDR2 FVKESK, per germline. V dropped 5 bases and J dropped 4 bases, with 11 bases sitting between them. CDR3 loop: CASSSGWSYGYTF. CDR3 DNA: TGTGCCAGCAGCTCAGGGTGGAGCTATGGCTACACCTTC.

The chain links TRBV19 to TRBJ1-5; D is unclear. This CDR3 is 15 amino acids long. Germline CDR1 LNHDA, CDR2 SQIVND (reference sequence). Trimming took off 4 bases at V and 0 bases at J, with 10 bases between the two ends. CDR3 sequence reads: CASSTTEFSNQPQHF. As DNA, the CDR3 is TGTGCCAGTAGTACCACAGAGTTTAGCAATCAGCCCCAGCATTTT.

V usage is TRBV30 and J usage is TRBJ1-1; D is unresolved. CDR3 size: 14 residues. Trimming shortened V by 1 base and J by 0 bases, and 9 bases separated the two germline ends. Germline V lookup: CDR1 GTSNPN, CDR2 SVGIG (reference sequence). DNA for the CDR3: TGTGCCTGGAGTGACCCGGGATTGAACACTGAAGCTTTCTTT. This codes for CAWSDPGLNTEAFF.

V usage is TRBV6-1 and J usage is TRBJ1-2, with D possibly being TRBD1 (5 bases). Between the trimmed V and J ends, which lost 4 bases and 3 bases, there was a span of 9 bases. In germline, CDR1 is MNHNS, CDR2 SASEGT. The CDR3 length is 13 residues. This CDR3 reads CASSVGGDYGYTF. The DNA for the CDR3 is TGTGCCAGCAGTGTCGGAGGGGACTATGGCTACACCTTC.

The chain recombines TRBV2 with TRBJ2-5, with TRBD2 identical over 7 bases. V lost 3 bases and J lost 5; bases outside the gene matches: 3. There are 13 residues in the CDR3. The germline V gene has CDR1 SNHLY and CDR2 FYNNEI. The CDR3 sequence is CASSEAGVETQYF. Written as DNA, the CDR3 is TGTGCCAGCAGTGAGGCGGGGGTGGAGACCCAGTACTTC.

A word on this clone: Sequence at one end of the junction differs from germline and may be a read error. CDR3 sequence (DNA): TGTGCTAGCAGCTTGGCGACAGGCGGGCGAGAGACCCAGTACTTC. It yields the protein CASSLATGGRETQYF. The rearrangement joins TRBV7-7 to TRBJ2-5; D is possibly TRBD1 (6 bases). Germline V gene sequence: CDR1 SSHAT, CDR2 FNYEAQ (reference sequence). This CDR3 contains 15 residues.

This clone came up once. This sequence joins TRBV6-1 and TRBJ2-4; the match to TRBD2 covers 11 bases. This CDR3 is built from 15 residues. Losses at the gene ends were 6 bases for V and 1 base for J; bases not matched to a gene: 2. Germline V CDR1 and CDR2: MNHNS, SASEGT. CDR3 loop: CASRGTSGAKNIQYF. The CDR3 bases are TGTGCCAGCAGAGGGACTAGCGGTGCCAAAAACATTCAGTACTTC.

The rearrangement uses TRBV18 and TRBJ1-5; 12 positions agree with TRBD1. The CDR3 length is 15 residues. The V and J ends lost 3 bases and 10 bases, in that order; junction bases with no gene match: 7. Germline V lookup: CDR1 KGHSH, CDR2 LQKENI. CDR3 sequence reads: CASSPPGQGASPQHF. CDR3 coding DNA: TGTGCCAGCTCACCCCCGGGACAGGGGGCATCCCCCCAGCATTTT.

About this clone itself: The sample holds other DNA sequences that translate to the same CDR3. The chain carries TRBV5-6 and TRBJ2-1; the match to TRBD2 covers 12 bases. The CDR3 spans 16 residues. Germline trimming cut 1 base from V and 5 bases from J; bases unmatched to any gene: 4. CDR1 SGHDT and CDR2 YYEEEE come from the germline V gene. CDR3 protein: CASSLLGLAGDNEQFF. The CDR3 region has the DNA TGTGCCAGCAGCTTGTTGGGACTAGCGGGCGACAATGAGCAGTTCTTC.

The V call is TRBV6-1, the J call TRBJ1-2; tentatively, D is TRBD1 (5 bases). Trimming pared 6 bases from V and 5 bases from J, leaving 16 bases between. The CDR3 covers 14 residues. Germline V gene lookup returns CDR1 MNHNS and CDR2 SASEGT. This chain's CDR3 is CASRETVGGYGYTF. DNA of the CDR3: TGTGCCAGCAGGGAAACGGTCGGGGGGTATGGCTACACCTTC.

The chain is built from TRBV10-3 and TRBJ1-4; 7 positions agree with TRBD1. Germline values: CDR1 ENHRY, CDR2 SYGVKD. Losses at the gene ends were 8 bases for V and 10 bases for J; bases not matched to a gene: 19. The CDR3 has 16 residues. In DNA, the CDR3 is TGTGCCATCGGCGACAGGGCTCGGGCTTTAGAACGAAAACTGTTTTTT. Protein sequence: CAIGDRARALERKLFF.

This clone has only one observation. The chain joins TRBV7-6 to TRBJ2-3; 9 nucleotides agree with TRBD2. Germline V gene sequence: CDR1 SGHVS, CDR2 FNYEAQ. Trimming cost V 3 bases and J 1 base; bases outside gene matches: 11. The CDR3 has 18 amino acids. This CDR3 reads CASSFGVKRGARTDTQYF. DNA for the CDR3: TGTGCCAGCAGCTTTGGAGTAAAGCGGGGGGCTCGCACAGATACGCAGTATTTT. Full variable domain (rest looked up from reference TRBV7-6 and TRBJ2-3): GAGVSQSPRYKVTKRGQDVALRCDPISGHVSLYWYRQALGQGPEFLTYFNYEAQQDKSGLPNDRFSAERPEGSISTLTIQRTEQRDSAMYRCASSFGVKRGARTDTQYFGPGTRLTVL.

This clone was counted a few times. This sequence joins TRBV5-1 and TRBJ2-7, with 10 bases aligning to TRBD2. Unmatched junction bases numbered 8, after V lost 4 bases and J lost 4 bases. Germline V gene lookup returns CDR1 SGHRS and CDR2 YFSETQ. This CDR3 region has 15 residues. In DNA, the CDR3 is TGCGCCAGCAGCCTAACACTAGCGGGGATATACGAGCAGTACTTC. Translating gives CASSLTLAGIYEQYF.

The chain recombines TRBV7-2 with TRBJ2-3, with unresolved D. Trimming removed 1 base from V and 4 bases from J, with 6 bases in between. CDR1 and CDR2 (germline): SGHTA, FQGNSA. The length of the CDR3 is 13 residues. The CDR3 nucleotides read TGTGCCAGCAGCTTAGACTCACCAGATACGCAGTATTTT. Protein product: CASSLDSPDTQYF.

J is TRBJ2-7 and V is TRBV6-1; possibly TRBD2 for D (6 bases). The V and J ends lost 7 bases and 0 bases respectively, with 16 bases between them. The CDR3 is 15 residues long. Per germline, CDR1 MNHNS and CDR2 SASEGT. The CDR3: CASTQWGDSSYEQYF. Here the CDR3 DNA reads TGTGCCAGCACTCAATGGGGGGATAGCTCCTACGAGCAGTACTTC.

The rearrangement links TRBV6-1 to TRBJ1-1, with D uncertain. With 7 bases removed from V and 0 bases from J, the gap between germline ends came to 9 bases. In germline, CDR1 is MNHNS, CDR2 SASEGT. The CDR3 runs 13 residues. This CDR3 reads CASKGPVNTEAFF. DNA of the CDR3: TGTGCCAGCAAAGGACCGGTGAACACTGAAGCTTTCTTT.

This rearrangement joins TRBV11-3 to TRBJ2-1, with D unresolved. Looked up from germline, CDR1 is SGHNT and CDR2 is YENEEA. With 1 base removed from V and 10 bases from J, the gap between germline ends came to 11 bases. The CDR3 has 13 residues. CDR3 amino acids: CASSLVRQREQFF. In nucleotides, the CDR3 is TGTGCCAGCAGCTTAGTAAGACAACGAGAGCAGTTCTTC.